This T cell receptor beta chain was sequenced in a study of blood T cells in healthy people across ages. The total RNA that was extracted per sample amounted to at least 6 micrograms. The second PCR ran 7 to 11 cycles with a sample-barcoded 5' primer and J-beta primers. MiXCR, run by TCRdb on the 5' RACE reads, gives a single entry per CDR3 protein. The sample has 800,000 to 950,000 distinct CDR3 sequences; about 37% are singletons. CDR3 length equals 13 residues. V dropped 0 bases and J dropped 5 bases, with 7 bases sitting between them. The germline V gene has CDR1 SGHRS and CDR2 YFSETQ. This clonotype was seen many times.

The J gene is TRBJ2-3, the V gene TRBV5-1; D is uncertain. The sequence was collected from a man aged 18 to 29 in good health. The sample comprised blood. CDR3 DNA: TGCGCCAGCAGCTTGGACAACGGAGATACGCAGTATTTT. This sequence encodes CASSLDNGDTQYF. Drawing the rest from reference TRBV5-1 and TRBJ2-3, the complete variable domain is KAGVTQTPRYLIKTRGQQVTLSCSPISGHRSVSWYQQTPGQGLQFLFEYFSETQRNKGNFPGRFSGRQFSNSRSEMNVSTLELGDSALYLCASSLDNGDTQYFGPGTRLTVL.